This T cell receptor (beta chain) originates from a study of STAT3 mutations in large granular lymphocyte leukemia. Study-wide points: Suggested: STAT3 mutation was not the ancestral event for these clonal expansions. All newly emerging clones after therapy were STAT3 wild type. Variable sampling intervals and differing treatment regimens complicated linking therapy response to TCR clonal burden changes. In T-cell large granular lymphocyte leukemia, about half of patients showed multiple immunodominant subclonotypes. Samples missed the first appearance of the clone.

Repertoires were generated with immunoSEQ multiplex PCR, while TCRdb's copy carries only in-frame clones and drops some. The sample carries some 30,000 clones, approximately 80% recorded once. This clone was found once. What it recognizes is unknown. The CDR3 contains 14 residues. Germline assignment: CDR1 SGHNT and CDR2 YYREEE (reference sequence). V shed 2 bases and J shed 1 base, with 7 bases lying between them. The chain is built from TRBV5-4 and TRBJ1-3; no clear D gene. This receptor was identified in a woman in her forties or fifties with T-cell large granular lymphocyte leukemia. Some clones in this sample may be carry-over from other donors' samples. Sequencing was performed on peripheral blood mononuclear cells. The CDR3 protein is CASSFGGSGNTIYF. In DNA, the CDR3 is TGTGCCAGCAGCTTCGGCGGGTCTGGAAACACCATATATTTT.